This T cell receptor beta chain originates from a study of Graves' ophthalmopathy and Graves' hyperthyroidism. For repertoire sequencing, the TCR beta CDR3 regions were amplified from RNA transcripts. First-round RT-PCR employed HTBI primers, with a second-round multiplex PCR after it. Each CDR3 protein gets one entry after TCRdb re-called the multiplex PCR reads with MiXCR. Counted here are about 240,000 distinct CDR3 sequences, roughly 50% occurring once; the ten biggest clones make up around 47%. Every ophthalmopathy donor presented moderate-to-severe activity, CAS ≥3, NOSPECS ≥4 and duration under 3 months. CDR3 length: 14 amino acids. Per the germline V gene, CDR1 is DFQATT and CDR2 is SNEGSKA (reference sequence). Trimming took 2 bases from V and 3 from J; bases not matched to a gene: 6.

The sequencing sample was made of peripheral blood. The source of this sequence is an adult man with Graves' ophthalmopathy. The V call is TRBV20-1, the J call TRBJ2-7; the match to TRBD1 covers 8 bases. The CDR3 nucleotides are TGCAGTGCTAGATACGGACAGGGTCACTACGAGCAGTACTTC. Translated: CSARYGQGHYEQYF.